This is a list of T cell receptor beta chains from one sample in a study of patients and donors after allogeneic stem cell transplantation. TCRdb independently ran MiXCR on the RT-PCR reads; one entry per CDR3 protein. The sample records about 200,000 distinct CDR3 sequences, 35% to 45% being singletons. Sequencing used blood, either unsorted or a sorted T cell fraction (not recorded which). These receptors came from a human donor who was either an allogeneic HSCT recipient or a stem cell or donor lymphocyte infusion donor (not recorded which). It is not recorded whose cells these are; they may come from a transplant donor. CDR3s include the opening cysteine and the closing phenylalanine or tryptophan. The D gene is left open where the match is weak. The size entry is marked missing in some rows and otherwise reads once, few, many or a size class.

V gene	clone size	D gene	J gene	CDR3 protein	CDR3 DNA
TRBV7-9	-	-	TRBJ2-7	CASSLETGPNSEQYF	TGTGCCAGCAGCTTAGAAACAGGACCAAACTCCGAGCAGTACTTC
TRBV28	few	-	TRBJ1-5	CASSLLFSNQPQHF	TGTGCCAGCAGTCTGCTCTTTAGCAATCAGCCCCAGCATTTT
TRBV20-1	-	-	TRBJ2-7	CSAGTDYEQYF	TGCAGTGCCGGGACTGACTACGAGCAGTACTTC
TRBV12-3/TRBV12-4	few	TRBD1	TRBJ1-1	CASSPGTENTEAFF	TGTGCCAGCAGTCCCGGGACAGAGAACACTGAAGCTTTCTTT
TRBV20-1	once	-	TRBJ1-5	CSASSGSSNQPQHF	TGCAGTGCTAGTTCGGGGAGTAGCAATCAGCCCCAGCATTTT
TRBV29-1	-	-	TRBJ2-7	CSVVTALEQYF	TGCAGCGTTGTGACGGCTTTGGAGCAGTACTTC
TRBV12-3/TRBV12-4	few	TRBD1	TRBJ1-2	CASREGQGNYGYTF	TGTGCCAGCAGGGAGGGACAGGGGAACTATGGCTACACCTTC
TRBV5-1	-	-	TRBJ1-1	CASSLNREAEAFF	TGCGCCAGCAGCTTGAACAGGGAGGCTGAAGCTTTCTTT
TRBV20-1	few	-	TRBJ1-6	CSATRDYNSPLHF	TGCAGTGCTACCAGGGATTATAATTCACCCCTCCACTTT
TRBV20-1	-	TRBD2	TRBJ2-7	CSATWDYPYEQYF	TGCAGTGCTACCTGGGACTATCCCTACGAGCAGTACTTC
TRBV18	-	-	TRBJ1-5	CASSSANSNQPQHF	TGTGCCAGCTCATCGGCTAATAGCAATCAGCCCCAGCATTTT
TRBV5-1	-	-	TRBJ2-1	CASSLVASSEQFF	TGCGCCAGCAGCTTGGTCGCGTCCAGTGAGCAGTTCTTC
TRBV29-1	-	-	TRBJ2-1	CSVHRASKGYNEQFF	TGCAGTGTTCATCGAGCTAGCAAAGGGTACAATGAGCAGTTCTTC
TRBV5-1	few	TRBD1	TRBJ1-1	CASSPSRDRDRNTEAFF	TGCGCCAGCAGCCCGTCCCGGGACAGGGACCGGAACACTGAAGCTTTCTTT
TRBV12-3/TRBV12-4	-	TRBD1	TRBJ1-4	CASSFRTGGGFWEKLFF	TGTGCCAGCAGTTTTAGGACAGGAGGGGGATTTTGGGAAAAACTGTTTTTT
TRBV9	few	TRBD1	TRBJ1-5	CASRGTGRGNQPQHF	TGTGCCAGCAGGGGGACAGGGAGAGGCAATCAGCCCCAGCATTTT
TRBV27	-	-	TRBJ2-3	CASSLLGPLGSTDTQYF	TGTGCCAGCAGTTTATTAGGGCCACTAGGGAGCACAGATACGCAGTATTTT
TRBV14	few	TRBD1	TRBJ1-2	CASSQEIYRDRGYGYTF	TGTGCCAGCAGCCAAGAGATTTACCGGGACAGGGGATATGGCTACACCTTC
TRBV7-6	few	-	TRBJ1-2	CASSLRREGTGYTF	TGTGCCAGCAGCTTAAGAAGGGAGGGGACCGGCTACACCTTC
TRBV12-3/TRBV12-4	few	-	TRBJ1-2	CASSAGREDGYTF	TGTGCCAGCAGTGCCGGACGGGAGGATGGCTACACCTTC
TRBV5-1	few	-	TRBJ1-1	CASSLASKNTEAFF	TGCGCCAGCAGCTTGGCCTCAAAGAACACTGAAGCTTTCTTT
TRBV5-1	few	-	TRBJ1-1	CASSLVGNTLMNTEAFF	TGCGCCAGCAGCTTGGTTGGGAATACCCTAATGAACACTGAAGCTTTCTTT
TRBV7-9	-	-	TRBJ2-2	CASSLSAGEPGELFF	TGTGCCAGCAGCTTAAGCGCAGGGGAACCCGGGGAGCTGTTTTTT
TRBV5-1	-	-	TRBJ2-1	CASSLGASNEQFF	TGCGCCAGCAGCTTGGGAGCTAGCAATGAGCAGTTCTTC
TRBV25-1	-	-	TRBJ1-6	CASSAAGLLGAPLHF	TGTGCCAGCAGTGCGGCTGGGCTCCTCGGGGCACCCCTCCACTTT
TRBV30	few	-	TRBJ1-6	CAWSVTGVKNSPLHF	TGTGCCTGGAGTGTAACGGGGGTGAAGAATTCACCCCTCCACTTT
TRBV20-1	-	-	TRBJ2-4	CSAGGKGFGKNIQYF	TGCAGTGCTGGCGGGAAGGGGTTTGGCAAAAACATTCAGTACTTC
TRBV3-1	-	-	TRBJ2-1	CASSQGGTAYNEQFF	TGTGCCAGCAGCCAAGGGGGGACCGCTTACAATGAGCAGTTCTTC
TRBV12-3/TRBV12-4	few	-	TRBJ1-1	CASSLGRNEAFF	TGTGCCAGCAGTTTAGGGAGGAATGAAGCTTTCTTT
TRBV20-1	-	TRBD1	TRBJ1-2	CSVRGVGGLHYGFTF	TGCAGTGTTAGAGGGGTAGGGGGCCTCCACTATGGCTTCACCTTC
TRBV28	-	TRBD1	TRBJ1-2	CASSPLTGEGYGYTF	TGTGCCAGCAGTCCGCTGACAGGGGAGGGGTATGGCTACACCTTC
TRBV12-3/TRBV12-4	-	-	TRBJ1-6	CASSGQQAEPLHF	TGTGCCAGTTCAGGGCAGCAAGCGGAACCCCTCCACTTT
TRBV5-1	-	-	TRBJ1-1	CASSLTEMNTEAFF	TGCGCCAGCAGCCTGACAGAAATGAACACTGAAGCTTTCTTT
TRBV5-1	few	-	TRBJ2-4	CASSHLGLAKNIQYF	TGCGCCAGCAGCCACCTTGGACTAGCCAAAAACATTCAGTACTTC
TRBV4-1	few	-	TRBJ1-4	CASSQDFGGGEKLFF	TGCGCCAGCAGCCAAGATTTCGGGGGTGGCGAAAAACTGTTTTTT
TRBV4-1	-	TRBD1	TRBJ2-7	CASSQGGSDRSLYEQYF	TGCGCCAGCAGCCAAGGGGGATCGGACAGGAGTCTTTACGAGCAGTACTTC
TRBV10-3	-	-	TRBJ2-7	CAISESVWGPGTTGYEQYF	TGTGCCATCAGTGAGTCAGTTTGGGGGCCCGGGACAACCGGCTACGAGCAGTACTTC
TRBV12-3/TRBV12-4	few	-	TRBJ1-2	CASSFPGFYGYTF	TGTGCCAGCAGTTTTCCAGGGTTCTATGGCTACACCTTC
TRBV7-2	-	TRBD2	TRBJ2-1	CASSLHQPGLARYNEQFF	TGTGCCAGCAGCTTACACCAACCGGGACTAGCGAGATACAATGAGCAGTTCTTC
TRBV2	-	TRBD1	TRBJ2-5	CASRGQGGETQYF	TGTGCCAGCAGGGGACAGGGGGGAGAGACCCAGTACTTC
TRBV10-3	-	TRBD2	TRBJ2-7	CAIGARPGGEQYF	TGTGCCATCGGAGCTAGACCGGGGGGGGAGCAGTACTTC
TRBV4-1	-	TRBD1	TRBJ1-4	CASSQGSRGRRGEKLFF	TGCGCCAGCAGCCAAGGATCCAGGGGGCGGCGTGGGGAAAAACTGTTTTTT
TRBV29-1	few	TRBD1	TRBJ1-1	CSVLDRAGTEAFF	TGCAGCGTACTCGACAGGGCAGGCACTGAAGCTTTCTTT
TRBV6-5	-	TRBD1	TRBJ1-1	CASSNQGGLTEAFF	TGTGCCAGCAGTAACCAGGGGGGCCTCACTGAAGCTTTCTTT
TRBV2	-	-	TRBJ2-3	CASSEITDTQYF	TGTGCCAGCAGTGAAATAACAGATACGCAGTATTTT
TRBV5-1	-	TRBD1	TRBJ1-6	CASSSGTGVPPLHF	TGCGCCAGCAGCTCCGGGACAGGGGTCCCACCCCTCCACTTT
TRBV12-3/TRBV12-4	-	TRBD1	TRBJ2-1	CASSHPLGGQGGNEQFF	TGTGCCAGCAGTCACCCTTTGGGAGGACAGGGGGGCAATGAGCAGTTCTTC
TRBV4-2	-	-	TRBJ1-5	CASSQDRGLTSQPQHF	TGTGCCAGCAGCCAAGATCGGGGGCTTACCTCGCAGCCCCAGCATTTT
TRBV15	few	-	TRBJ1-6	CATSREVGFQSNSPLHF	TGTGCCACCAGCAGAGAAGTCGGGTTTCAATCAAATTCACCCCTCCACTTT
TRBV7-8	-	-	TRBJ2-5	CASSHQTEQETQYF	TGTGCCAGCAGCCACCAGACAGAGCAAGAGACCCAGTACTTC
TRBV4-1	-	-	TRBJ2-4	CASSQVARGAKNIQYF	TGCGCCAGCAGCCAAGTTGCCAGGGGTGCCAAAAACATTCAGTACTTC
TRBV11-2	-	-	TRBJ1-5	CASSLGAGGNQPQHF	TGTGCCAGCAGCTTAGGCGCGGGGGGCAATCAGCCCCAGCATTTT
TRBV18	-	-	TRBJ1-6	CASSPGHPTPTYNSPLHF	TGTGCCAGCTCACCGGGACACCCTACGCCTACCTATAATTCACCCCTCCACTTT
TRBV29-1	-	TRBD1	TRBJ2-7	CSVLGEAGQGYEQYF	TGCAGCGTTCTAGGCGAGGCGGGACAGGGCTACGAGCAGTACTTC
TRBV6-5	-	-	TRBJ1-1	CASSYPRVNTEAFF	TGTGCCAGCAGTTACCCCAGGGTGAACACTGAAGCTTTCTTT
TRBV5-1	few	-	TRBJ1-2	CASTSTAGSYGYTF	TGCGCCAGCACCTCAACGGCCGGTTCCTATGGCTACACCTTC
TRBV12-3/TRBV12-4	few	-	TRBJ1-3	CASSLDRGYAGNTIYF	TGTGCCAGCAGTTTAGATCGGGGTTATGCTGGAAACACCATATATTTT
TRBV12-3/TRBV12-4	few	-	TRBJ1-2	CASSLSREYGYTF	TGTGCCAGCAGTTTGAGCAGGGAGTATGGCTACACCTTC
TRBV13	few	TRBD1	TRBJ2-7	CASSPRDREGDEQYF	TGTGCCAGCAGCCCCCGGGACAGGGAGGGGGACGAGCAGTACTTC